The sequence of this TCR beta chain was determined in a study of blood T cell repertoires in COVID-19. In the study overall: The United States, Italy and Spain were the sources of the acute and convalescent COVID-19 samples. PBMCs, B-cell-depleted T cells, or T cells were the source of the cDNA or gDNA that made up the material.

Authors' analysis steps: Estimated nucleated cell counts came from reference gene primer amplification. Profiled with immunoSEQ multiplex PCR; TCRdb holds only in-frame clones, not every one. V and J calls and clone size are copied from that table; D and trimming were computed from the DNA. The sample lists about 160,000 clones, 80% to 95% occurring once. The source material was peripheral blood. The receptor was isolated from a woman between 45 and 65 years old with acute or convalescent COVID-19.

DNA for the CDR3: TGCAGCGTTGTGGGGACTAGCGGGGGACACCTCCCCTACAATGAGCAGTTCTTC. Translating gives CSVVGTSGGHLPYNEQFF. The chain combines TRBV29-1 with TRBJ2-1; 14 bases align to TRBD2. V dropped 4 bases and J dropped 2; count of bases not matched to a gene: 10. The CDR3 totals 18 residues. The V gene's germline CDR1 is SQVTM and CDR2 ANQGSEA.